This record looks at one T cell receptor (beta chain) sequence and its context. V lost 6 bases and J lost 4; bases outside the gene matches: 6. This CDR3 region has 13 residues. The sample originates from a study of OX40 agonist ivuxolimab in advanced cancers. Overall study context: Checkpoint inhibitors had been given previously to roughly 40% of patients.

Here immunoSEQ multiplex PCR was the method, and the copy in TCRdb shows in-frame clones only, minus some. Among fewer than 25,000 clones listed, 65% to 90% were seen once. The J gene is TRBJ1-1, the V gene TRBV5-3; 7 bases map to TRBD1. TRBV5-3 carries the ORF label, with uncertain function. The TCR was taken from an adult with an advanced solid tumor such as melanoma, head and neck, liver or kidney cancer. The source material was CD4+ or CD8+ T cells sorted from blood, sampled in a trial of the OX40 agonist ivuxolimab. Here the CDR3 DNA reads TGTGCCAGAAAATTAGAGGGGGCCACTGAAGCTTTCTTT. It is translated as CARKLEGATEAFF.